This T cell receptor (beta chain) was sequenced for a study of Ad26.COV2.S vaccination and SARS-CoV-2 variants. Study-wide background: As a participant in COV1001, the donor was in the Ad26.COV2.S trial arm. Once, or twice with 56 days between doses, Ad26.COV2.S was given intramuscularly.

This table comes from immunoSEQ multiplex PCR, and its TCRdb copy is limited to in-frame clones, with some not included. The data show over 400,000 clones, with approximately 92% seen just once and approximately 2.5% held by the top ten. The treatment here: some 20 received Ad26.COV2.S at low or high dose, single or two shots; roughly five received placebo; per-sample allocation not given. Day 63 following the first vaccine or placebo injection was when the samples were taken. In germline, CDR1 is GTSNPN, CDR2 SVGIG (reference sequence). The germline V and J ends were trimmed by 2 bases and 6 bases, with 26 bases remaining between them. This CDR3 comprises 17 residues. Study-level results: CD8+ and CD4+ T cells specific for spike reportedly responded with substantial breadth after vaccination. Similar non-spike TCR breadth was observed in recipients of vaccine and of placebo.

Of note for this clone: No antigen is known for it.

Sequencing was performed on peripheral blood, taken in a trial of Ad26.COV2.S vaccine versus placebo. V and J are TRBV30 and TRBJ2-7; D is perhaps TRBD2 (7 bases). The TCR comes from a person between 18 and 65 years old who received the Ad26.COV2.S COVID-19 vaccine or a placebo. DNA of the CDR3: TGTGCCTGGAGTACAGGGAGGGTCAGGGTCGGGTCAGGCGAGCAGTACTTC. It specifies CAWSTGRVRVGSGEQYF.